These 32 T cell receptor beta chains were sequenced from one sample in a study of cytomegalovirus exposure and HLA in healthy donors. In the PCR, 60 Vbeta and 13 Jbeta primers were used. Sequenced by immunoSEQ multiplex PCR; TCRdb stores in-frame clones only, minus some. The sample records about 76,000 clones, around four fifths being singletons. Sample: PBMCs. These receptors all come from a woman aged 40 to 50 in good health and CMV-seropositive.

This sequence joins TRBV10-3 and TRBJ1-5; 7 positions agree with TRBD1. Germline V lookup: CDR1 ENHRY, CDR2 SYGVKD. The CDR3 loop spans 14 amino acids. The ends lost 2 bases at V and 2 bases at J; junction bases unmatched: 0. CDR3 in DNA: TGTGCCATCAGTGAGCAGGGGGGCAATCAGCCCCAGCATTTT. Its protein is CAISEQGGNQPQHF.

J is TRBJ2-7 and V is TRBV5-1, with D possibly TRBD1 on 6 matching bases. Looked up from germline, CDR1 is SGHRS and CDR2 is YFSETQ. The CDR3 length is 14 residues. Trimming pared 3 bases from V and 4 bases from J, leaving 14 bases between. The CDR3 nucleotides are TGCGCCAGCAGCTCCCAAGGGGACACTTACGAGCAGTACTTC. It specifies CASSSQGDTYEQYF.

The rearrangement joins TRBV27 to TRBJ1-2; a possible D gene is TRBD1 (5 bases). CDR1 and CDR2 (germline): MNHEY, SMNVEV (reference sequence). This CDR3 spans 14 amino acids. Trimming left V 1 base short and J 6 bases short, with 12 bases between. In nucleotides, the CDR3 is TGTGCCAGCAGTTTATTTGCTGGGGCAAATGGCTACACCTTC. Its translation is CASSLFAGANGYTF.

This rearrangement joins TRBV5-1 to TRBJ2-7, with TRBD1 matching 10 bases. The CDR3 is 17 amino acids. Germline CDR1 is SGHRS and CDR2 is YFSETQ. With V trimmed by 0 bases and J by 5 bases, 11 bases remained unmatched. The CDR3 loop is CASSLGAGTGAFDEQYF. The CDR3 nucleotides are TGCGCCAGCAGCTTGGGGGCCGGGACAGGGGCTTTCGACGAGCAGTACTTC. The full variable domain, rest sourced from reference TRBV5-1 and TRBJ2-7, is KAGVTQTPRYLIKTRGQQVTLSCSPISGHRSVSWYQQTPGQGLQFLFEYFSETQRNKGNFPGRFSGRQFSNSRSEMNVSTLELGDSALYLCASSLGAGTGAFDEQYFGPGTRLTVT.

The chain combines TRBV18 with TRBJ1-2, with TRBD1 matching over 8 bases. The CDR3 runs 14 residues. The J segment lost 4 bases and the V segment lost 2 bases, leaving 3 bases of the junction unmatched. The germline V gene has CDR1 KGHSH and CDR2 LQKENI. The CDR3 coding sequence is TGTGCCAGCTCACCATCAGGGGGCGGCTATGGCTACACCTTC. Translated, it gives CASSPSGGGYGYTF.

The chain has TRBV27 and TRBJ2-7; 9 nucleotides line up with TRBD2. Germline V CDR1 and CDR2: MNHEY, SMNVEV (reference sequence). The CDR3 sequence is 15 residues long. The V segment lost 3 bases and the J segment 2 bases; nucleotides outside the gene matches: 5. CDR3: CASSFGSGGTYEQYF. Here the CDR3 DNA reads TGTGCCAGCAGTTTTGGTAGCGGGGGCACCTACGAGCAGTACTTC.

The chain combines TRBV5-1 with TRBJ1-1; TRBD1 might be the D (6 bases). The germline V and J ends were trimmed by 4 bases and 3 bases, with 16 bases remaining between them. Germline assignment: CDR1 SGHRS and CDR2 YFSETQ. This CDR3 comprises 15 residues. CDR3 loop: CASSPGARLYTEAFF. Here the CDR3 DNA reads TGCGCCAGCAGCCCAGGGGCCCGACTGTACACTGAAGCTTTCTTT.

The chain joins TRBV5-1 to TRBJ2-5; D not certain. Germline V gene sequence: CDR1 SGHRS, CDR2 YFSETQ. Deletions cut 2 bases from V and 4 bases from J, with 12 bases between. This CDR3 region has 14 residues. The CDR3 nucleotides are TGCGCCAGCAGCTTTGGCGACACCAGAGAGACCCAGTACTTC. Protein: CASSFGDTRETQYF.

This clone was observed a few times. This rearrangement joins TRBV6-5 to TRBJ1-3; possibly TRBD1 for D (6 bases). The germline V gene has CDR1 MNHEY and CDR2 SVGAGI. Trimming took 5 bases from V and 4 from J, leaving 15 bases between them. CDR3 length: 15 residues. The CDR3 DNA is TGTGCCAGCAGTGCGACAGGAATGGGGGGAAACACCATATATTTT. Its protein is CASSATGMGGNTIYF.

J is TRBJ1-2 and V is TRBV28, with D perhaps TRBD1 (5 bases). From germline, CDR1 is MDHEN and CDR2 SYDVKM. V shed 3 bases and J shed 5 bases, with 22 bases lying between them. The CDR3 runs to 17 residues. DNA for the CDR3: TGTGCCAGCAGTTTCCTCCCCCCCTCCAGGGCGGGATATGGCTACACCTTC. It yields the protein CASSFLPPSRAGYGYTF.

The rearrangement uses TRBV2 and TRBJ1-1; D perhaps matches TRBD1 (6 bases). V was cut by 6 bases and J by 2 bases, with 13 bases left in between. CDR1 is SNHLY, CDR2 FYNNEI, per germline. The CDR3 spans 14 residues. CDR3 nucleotide sequence: TGTGCCAGCAGGGTCGGACAGATCAACACTGAAGCTTTCTTT. Translation: CASRVGQINTEAFF.

In this sample, this clone turned up a few times. The CDR3 reads CASSHLGKDSGEGETQYF. The CDR3 DNA follows: TGTGCCAGCAGCCATCTAGGGAAGGATAGCGGGGAGGGAGAGACCCAGTACTTC. The chain employs TRBV4-2 and TRBJ2-5; TRBD2 aligns across 8 bases. The germline CDR1 and CDR2 sequences are LGHNA and YNFKEQ. With 3 bases clipped from V and 4 bases from J, the junction kept 16 bases outside the gene matches. The CDR3 is 18 amino acids.

The V gene is TRBV19, the J gene TRBJ2-2; possible D gene TRBD1, 5 bases. V was clipped by 3 bases and J by 5 bases, with 13 bases between them. Germline-derived CDR1 and CDR2 are LNHDA and SQIVND (reference sequence). CDR3 length equals 15 residues. Here the CDR3 DNA reads TGTGCCAGTAGTATGTGGACAATAAGGACCGGGGAGCTGTTTTTT. It codes for CASSMWTIRTGELFF.

This sequence joins TRBV4-3 and TRBJ1-1; D gene uncertain. The germline V gene has CDR1 LGHNA and CDR2 YSLEER. Trimming took off 4 bases at V and 1 base at J, with 10 bases between the two ends. The CDR3 consists of 14 residues. The CDR3 bases are TGCGCCAGCAGCCGATTACGGGAGAACACTGAAGCTTTCTTT. This codes for CASSRLRENTEAFF.

This chain joins TRBV7-2 and TRBJ2-5, with 16 bases aligning to TRBD2. With 4 bases clipped from V and 0 bases from J, the junction kept 8 bases outside the gene matches. From germline, CDR1 is SGHTA and CDR2 FQGNSA. This CDR3 contains 19 residues. For the CDR3, the DNA is TGTGCCAGCAGCTCGGGACTAGCGGGGGGGCCCCGGTACCAAGAGACCCAGTACTTC. Amino acid sequence: CASSSGLAGGPRYQETQYF.

The J gene is TRBJ2-3, the V gene TRBV7-9, with TRBD1 matching 8 bases. Germline values: CDR1 SEHNR, CDR2 FQNEAQ (reference sequence). The V gene end was trimmed by 10 bases and the J gene end by 3 bases; junction bases not matched to a gene: 9. CDR3 length equals 14 residues. CDR3 bases: TGTGCCAACCCGACAGGGGACGGAACAGATACGCAGTATTTT. Its protein product is CANPTGDGTDTQYF.

V gene TRBV11-1 combines with J gene TRBJ1-2; tentatively, D is TRBD1 (5 bases). Germline values: CDR1 SGHAT, CDR2 FQDESV (reference sequence). V gave up 5 bases and J gave up 5 bases, with 18 bases separating them. The CDR3 is made up of 15 amino acids. The CDR3 DNA reads as TGTGCCAGCAGCCCCCGACAGCCCGATCCTTATGGCTACACCTTC. The encoded protein is CASSPRQPDPYGYTF.

V is TRBV5-1 and J is TRBJ2-3, with 8 bases fitting TRBD2. Germline assignment: CDR1 SGHRS and CDR2 YFSETQ. V gave up 0 bases and J gave up 6 bases; unmatched junction bases: 12. The CDR3 runs to 17 residues. For the CDR3, the DNA is TGCGCCAGCAGCTTGGCCCAGCGGGGGAGCCTAGGGGATACGCAGTATTTT. Translated, it gives CASSLAQRGSLGDTQYF.

The CDR3 nucleotides read TGTGCCAGCAGTTACGCTAGCGGGGCGGGGAATGAGCAGTTCTTC. This codes for CASSYASGAGNEQFF. V gene TRBV6-6 combines with J gene TRBJ2-1, with TRBD2 identical over 9 bases. Germline V lookup: CDR1 MNHNY, CDR2 SVGAGI (reference sequence). This CDR3 is 15 amino acids long. The V gene end was trimmed by 2 bases and the J gene end by 7 bases; junction bases not matched to a gene: 6.

The chain joins TRBV6-5 to TRBJ2-7, with TRBD1 identical over 11 bases. CDR3 length equals 13 residues. The germline CDR1 and CDR2 sequences are MNHEY and SVGAGI. The V and J ends lost 8 bases and 4 bases, in that order; junction bases with no gene match: 4. CDR3 region: CASWTGGLYEQYF. The CDR3 DNA follows: TGTGCCAGCTGGACAGGGGGCTTATACGAGCAGTACTTC.

The V call is TRBV15, the J call TRBJ1-4; the D gene is possibly TRBD1 (5 bases). Trimming stripped 4 bases from V and 8 bases from J, with 17 bases between. Germline CDR1 and CDR2: LNHNV and YYDKDF (reference sequence). The CDR3 contains 15 residues. As DNA, the CDR3 is TGTGCCACCAGCACTCCGTGGGCAGGGAACGAAAAACTGTTTTTT. Encoded protein: CATSTPWAGNEKLFF.

The gene calls are TRBV4-1 and TRBJ1-1, with D perhaps TRBD1 (5 bases). The germline CDR1 and CDR2 sequences are MGHRA and YSYEKL. The ends were cut back, 0 bases at V and 0 bases at J, with 11 bases in the middle. The CDR3 loop spans 16 amino acids. The CDR3 loop reads CASSQDQGYMNTEAFF. CDR3 sequence (DNA): TGCGCCAGCAGCCAAGATCAGGGTTACATGAACACTGAAGCTTTCTTT.

This clone was observed once. Other DNA sequences in this sample translate to the same CDR3. The genes are TRBV27 and TRBJ2-3, with 8 positions matching TRBD1. With V trimmed by 5 bases and J by 2 bases, 12 bases remained unmatched. This CDR3 spans 17 amino acids. Germline values: CDR1 MNHEY, CDR2 SMNVEV (reference sequence). Here the CDR3 reads CASSVGYRDRYTDTQYF. CDR3 in DNA: TGTGCCAGCAGTGTGGGATACCGGGACAGGTACACAGATACGCAGTATTTT.

This clone has a handful of counts. The chain has TRBV5-6 and TRBJ1-1; no reliable D call. V was cut by 2 bases and J by 8 bases, with 13 bases left in between. This CDR3 spans 13 amino acids. CDR1 is SGHDT and CDR2 is YYEEEE in the germline V gene. CDR3 sequence (DNA): TGTGCCAGCAGCTTCGCTGCTCTGGGCGAAGCTTTCTTT. This codes for CASSFAALGEAFF.

The J gene is TRBJ1-5, the V gene TRBV6-1, with D possibly TRBD1 on 5 matching bases. Trimming removed 7 bases from V and 7 bases from J, with 14 bases in between. This CDR3 region has 13 residues. The germline V gene encodes CDR1 MNHNS and CDR2 SASEGT. In nucleotides, the CDR3 is TGTGCCAGCACTATCCAGGGAAAGCAGCCCCAGCATTTT. Translating it yields CASTIQGKQPQHF.

The chain employs TRBV28 and TRBJ1-5; 7 positions agree with TRBD1. The CDR3 loop spans 14 amino acids. The germline V gene has CDR1 MDHEN and CDR2 SYDVKM. J lost 8 bases, V lost 5 bases, and 9 bases had no gene match. CDR3 in amino acids: CASSPSTGYKPQHF. CDR3 nucleotides: TGTGCCAGCAGTCCTTCGACAGGGTATAAGCCCCAGCATTTT.

The rearrangement uses TRBV5-1 and TRBJ2-1; 12 bases match TRBD2. Unmatched junction bases numbered 11, after V lost 4 bases and J lost 0 bases. The germline CDR1 and CDR2 sequences are SGHRS and YFSETQ. The CDR3 loop spans 19 amino acids. CDR3 DNA sequence: TGCGCCAGCAGCCGGCTAGCGGGGGGGCCCAAACGCTCCTACAATGAGCAGTTCTTC. As protein: CASSRLAGGPKRSYNEQFF.

The J gene is TRBJ1-6, the V gene TRBV4-3; possible D gene TRBD1, 5 bases. The V gene lost 0 bases and the J gene lost 9 bases, with 15 bases spanning the gap. CDR1 and CDR2 (germline): LGHNA, YSLEER. The CDR3 loop spans 16 amino acids. The CDR3 sequence: CASSQDPSGSTSPLHF. The CDR3 DNA reads TGCGCCAGCAGCCAAGATCCATCAGGGTCTACTTCACCCCTCCACTTT.

This clone came up once. The CDR3 DNA is TGCGCCAGCAGCTTACAGGGGGCGAACACTGAAGCTTTCTTT. As protein: CASSLQGANTEAFF. This chain joins TRBV5-1 and TRBJ1-1; 9 nucleotides align to TRBD1. Unmatched junction bases numbered 0, after V lost 2 bases and J lost 1 base. The CDR3 is 14 residues long. Germline V gives CDR1 SGHRS, CDR2 YFSETQ.

V is TRBV15 and J is TRBJ2-3; TRBD2 agrees at 9 bases. CDR3 length: 18 amino acids. In germline, CDR1 is LNHNV, CDR2 YYDKDF (reference sequence). The V segment lost 0 bases and the J segment 6 bases; nucleotides outside the gene matches: 13. The CDR3 bases are TGTGCCACCAGCAGAGAAAGGAACAGCGGGGGGCCAGGGGATACGCAGTATTTT. Protein: CATSRERNSGGPGDTQYF.

The gene calls are TRBV10-3 and TRBJ2-3; 10 bases map to TRBD2. From germline, CDR1 is ENHRY and CDR2 SYGVKD. V shed 3 bases, J shed 6 bases, and the junction held 6 bases outside the gene matches. This CDR3 has 15 amino acids. Written as DNA, the CDR3 is TGTGCCATCAGTGAAGGAAGCGGGGGGGTTGATACGCAGTATTTT. This encodes CAISEGSGGVDTQYF.

This chain joins TRBV5-1 and TRBJ1-2, with no clear D. The CDR3 has 13 residues. V dropped 3 bases and J dropped 3 bases, with 9 bases sitting between them. CDR1 is SGHRS, CDR2 YFSETQ, per germline. The CDR3 DNA is TGCGCCAGCAGCTCCGGAGTGGACTATGGCTACACCTTC. Translated, it gives CASSSGVDYGYTF. The variable domain in full, completed from reference TRBV5-1 and TRBJ1-2, reads KAGVTQTPRYLIKTRGQQVTLSCSPISGHRSVSWYQQTPGQGLQFLFEYFSETQRNKGNFPGRFSGRQFSNSRSEMNVSTLELGDSALYLCASSSGVDYGYTFGSGTRLTVV.